This entry describes one T cell receptor (beta chain). What it binds is not known. Trimming shortened V by 0 bases and J by 5 bases, and 17 bases separated the two germline ends. CDR3 size: 17 residues. In germline, CDR1 is SEHNR, CDR2 FQNEAQ (reference sequence). This specimen comes from a study of cytomegalovirus exposure and HLA in healthy donors. Study-wide results and caveats: Testing in vitro showed a few CMV-associated chains specific for CMV antigens. Generally TCR sequences proved uncommon, though certain public TCRs appeared in numerous donors. Clusters of TCRs from the first cohort tended to co-occur in the 120 or so validation repertoires (as a later analysis found).

Profiling relied on immunoSEQ multiplex PCR, and the TCRdb table lists in-frame clones only, not all of them. The data hold 200,000 to 300,000 clones, with 86% observed a single time. The sequenced sample consisted of PBMCs. The sequence was obtained from a woman under 40 in good health and CMV-seropositive. V usage is TRBV7-9 and J usage is TRBJ2-1, with D possibly matching TRBD2 (6 bases). The CDR3 here is CASSLAGWGERDNEQFF. CDR3 DNA: TGTGCCAGCAGCTTAGCGGGTTGGGGGGAAAGGGACAATGAGCAGTTCTTC.